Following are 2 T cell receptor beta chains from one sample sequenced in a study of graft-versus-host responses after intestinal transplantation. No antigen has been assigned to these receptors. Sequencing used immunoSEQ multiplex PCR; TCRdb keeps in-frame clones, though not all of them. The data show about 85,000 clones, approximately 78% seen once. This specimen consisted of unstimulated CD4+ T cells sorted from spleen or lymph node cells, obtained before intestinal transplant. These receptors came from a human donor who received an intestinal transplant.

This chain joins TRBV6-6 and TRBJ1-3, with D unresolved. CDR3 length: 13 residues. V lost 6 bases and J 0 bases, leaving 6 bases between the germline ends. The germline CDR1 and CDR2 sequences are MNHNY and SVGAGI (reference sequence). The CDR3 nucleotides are TGTGCCAGCAGGTCCAGCTCTGGAAACACCATATATTTT. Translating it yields CASRSSSGNTIYF.

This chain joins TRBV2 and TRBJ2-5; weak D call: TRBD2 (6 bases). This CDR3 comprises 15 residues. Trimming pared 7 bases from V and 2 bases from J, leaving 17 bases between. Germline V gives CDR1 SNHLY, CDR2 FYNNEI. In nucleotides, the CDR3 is TGTGCCAGCACCGAACGGGCGGGGCCTCAAGAGACCCAGTACTTC. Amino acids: CASTERAGPQETQYF.